This T cell receptor (beta chain) was sequenced during a study of cytotoxic CD8 clonotypes in ibrutinib-treated CLL. Study context: Of a cohort that held 11 relapsed/refractory and roughly 14 treatment-naive patients, 17 were IGHV unmutated.

The repertoire was sequenced with immunoSEQ multiplex PCR; TCRdb's copy has only in-frame clones and lacks some. The sample contains around 310,000 clones, more than 65% of which appear only once. On this clone itself: Antigen: not known.

From germline, CDR1 is MGHRA and CDR2 YSYEKL. V was pared by 2 bases and J by 3 bases, with 2 bases of the junction left unmatched. The CDR3 runs 14 residues. General observations from the study: Public clonotypes showed up rarely, and on treatment they shrank or held steady. Clonality at baseline surpassed age-matched healthy donors and tracked circulating CD8+ T-cell counts.

This receptor was taken from a human donor with chronic lymphocytic leukemia. This chain joins TRBV4-1 and TRBJ2-7; 9 nucleotides align to TRBD2. Sequences were derived from PBMCs, sampled before ibrutinib treatment. The CDR3 sequence: CASSQNSGSYEQYF. As DNA, the CDR3 is TGCGCCAGCAGCCAAAATAGCGGGAGCTACGAGCAGTACTTC.